This T cell receptor (beta chain) is drawn from a study of molecular identifiers for immune sequencing clone quantification. Study-level information: Naive CD8 RNA (20,000 or 100,000 cells) was divided into five aliquots, with four sequenced.

This CDR3 is built from 16 residues. The germline gives CDR1 SEHNR, CDR2 FQNEAQ (reference sequence). Trimming left V 2 bases short and J 3 bases short, with 14 bases between. From the PCR reads, TCRdb called clonotypes with MiXCR, one entry per CDR3 protein. The table lists 460,000 or so distinct CDR3 sequences, about a quarter of them singletons. Naive CD8 library inputs spanned about 17,000 to 1,100,000 sorted cells and 10%, 30% or 50% RNA. A few counts support this clonotype. Antigen: not known. Notes on the study in general: A single cell's spiked Jurkat TCR RNA was reportedly detectable among about a million naive cells. Under 1% of molecules in naive cells, but over 97% of effector molecules, belonged to clones above 20 RNA copies.

The clonotype was recovered from a human donor in good health. Some libraries in this study had Jurkat cell RNA spiked in. The sample was naive CD8+ T cells from blood, with Jurkat cell RNA spiked in. Subset here: FACS-sorted CD8+CD4-CCR7+CD45RA+ naive T cells. The V gene is TRBV7-9, the J gene TRBJ1-3, with D hard to call. CDR3 nucleotides: TGTGCCAGCAGCTTAAGCTTCGCCGACGTTGGAAACACCATATATTTT. Amino acid sequence: CASSLSFADVGNTIYF. Filled out from reference TRBV7-9 and TRBJ1-3, the complete variable domain reads DTGVSQNPRHKITKRGQNVTFRCDPISEHNRLYWYRQTLGQGPEFLTYFQNEAQLEKSRLLSDRFSAERPKGSFSTLEIQRTEQGDSAMYLCASSLSFADVGNTIYFGEGSWLTVV.